This T cell receptor (beta chain) originates from a study of shared clonotypes between healthy human individuals. The study's findings and limits: For sorted subsets, rarefaction showed incomplete sequencing despite large depth. When compared with the clonotypes that were shared by all four sorted-subset donors, the non-shared clonotypes turned out to have lower generation probabilities.

Looked up from germline, CDR1 is SGHVS and CDR2 is FQNEAQ. This CDR3 spans 16 amino acids. Trimming stripped 6 bases from V and 3 bases from J, with 18 bases between. Replicate PCRs run on sorted subsets employed 200 ng DNA, approximately 30,000 T cell genomes. Original methodology: Junction-only sequences without quality scores were provided by ImmunoSEQ, so filtering was different. The method was immunoSEQ multiplex PCR; TCRdb's version includes in-frame clones alone and lacks a portion of them. That table gives V, J and clone size, and the DNA gave D and trimming. The sample carries 2 million to 2.5 million clones, over 85% recorded once. As to this clone: Its cognate antigen is unknown.

The clonotype comes from a man younger than 35 in good health. Some clones in this sample may be carry-over from other donors' samples. The sequencing input was naive CD4+ T cells from PBMCs. As for subset: CD45RA+ positively selected. The V call is TRBV7-8, the J call TRBJ2-1; no definite D call. Here the CDR3 reads CASSRPVPPLYNEQFF. The DNA for the CDR3 is TGTGCCAGCAGTCGTCCGGTACCACCCCTCTACAATGAGCAGTTCTTC.